A single sample is the source of the 29 T cell receptor beta chains below, sequenced in a study of T cells in Graves' hyperthyroidism and ophthalmopathy. RNA transcripts yielded amplified TCR beta CDR3 regions. Carried out on the TCR CDR3, a first-round RT-PCR used the HTBI primer set. TCRdb fed the multiplex PCR reads into MiXCR, producing one record per CDR3 protein. Counted here are about 350,000 distinct CDR3 sequences, around 18% occurring once; the ten biggest clones make up roughly a sixth. Sequenced: blood. The receptor set was obtained from a woman aged 40 to 50 with Graves' ophthalmopathy.

This clonotype has a count of ten or more. The CDR3: CASSLGRRNNYGYTF. In nucleotides, the CDR3 is TGTGCCAGCAGTTTAGGTCGGAGGAACAACTATGGCTACACCTTC. V gene TRBV12-3 or TRBV12-4 combines with J gene TRBJ1-2; no clear D gene. The CDR3 sequence is 15 residues long. V lost 1 base and J 2 bases, leaving 11 bases between the germline ends.

Notes on this clonotype: An end of the junction does not agree with germline; a read error may underlie this. The rearrangement joins TRBV15 to TRBJ1-2; no definite D call. This CDR3 contains 15 residues. Germline V gene data show CDR1 as LNHNV and CDR2 as YYDKDF (reference sequence). CDR3 region: CATSSSGWALFGYNF. Here the CDR3 DNA reads TGTGCCACCAGCTCTTCTGGATGGGCTTTGTTCGGCTACAACTTC.

The chain uses TRBV9 and TRBJ2-5, with D possibly TRBD1 on 7 matching bases. The CDR3 length is 16 residues. V was shortened by 4 bases and J by 4 bases, with 20 bases between the two germline ends. Germline values: CDR1 SGDLS, CDR2 YYNGEE. The CDR3 loop is CASSSDQGGMVETQYF. CDR3 sequence (DNA): TGTGCCAGCAGCAGCGACCAGGGGGGAATGGTAGAGACCCAGTACTTC.

This clonotype occurred many times. The V gene is TRBV5-1, the J gene TRBJ2-2, with D uncertain. Looked up from germline, CDR1 is SGHRS and CDR2 is YFSETQ. Between the trimmed V and J ends, which lost 4 bases and 3 bases, there was a span of 13 bases. The CDR3 contains 15 residues. The CDR3 bases are TGCGCCAGCAGCCCAAAGTGGGGTGACACCGGGGAGCTGTTTTTT. Translated: CASSPKWGDTGELFF. Using reference TRBV5-1 and TRBJ2-2 for the parts outside the CDR3, the full variable domain is KAGVTQTPRYLIKTRGQQVTLSCSPISGHRSVSWYQQTPGQGLQFLFEYFSETQRNKGNFPGRFSGRQFSNSRSEMNVSTLELGDSALYLCASSPKWGDTGELFFGEGSRLTVL.

This clonotype came up many times. V is TRBV28 and J is TRBJ1-5; maybe TRBD1 (6 bases). Trimming took off 6 bases at V and 7 bases at J, with 16 bases between the two ends. CDR1 MDHEN and CDR2 SYDVKM come from the germline V gene. The CDR3 is made up of 14 amino acids. CDR3 bases: TGTGCCAGCAGAGCACAGGGTAGGGGCCAGCCCCAGCATTTT. It is translated as CASRAQGRGQPQHF.

This clonotype came up many times. J is TRBJ1-1 and V is TRBV13, with TRBD1 as a possible D gene (5 bases). This CDR3 comprises 14 residues. CDR1 PRHDT and CDR2 FYEKMQ come from the germline V gene (reference sequence). V gave up 4 bases and J gave up 7 bases, with 16 bases separating them. The CDR3 DNA follows: TGTGCCAGCAGCTCCCACTGGGACCTATTTGAAGCTTTCTTT. Its protein product is CASSSHWDLFEAFF. Based on the CDR3 plus reference TRBV13 and TRBJ1-1, the full variable domain is AAGVIQSPRHLIKEKRETATLKCYPIPRHDTVYWYQQGPGQDPQFLISFYEKMQSDKGSIPDRFSAQQFSDYHSELNMSSLELGDSALYFCASSSHWDLFEAFFGQGTRLTVV.

The V and J genes are TRBV2 and TRBJ1-2; possible D gene TRBD1, 5 bases. In germline, CDR1 is SNHLY, CDR2 FYNNEI. This CDR3 comprises 13 residues. V was trimmed by 2 bases and J by 6 bases, leaving 10 bases between them. The DNA of the CDR3 is TGTGCCAGCAGTGAAATAGCAGGGCATGGCTACACCTTC. It yields the protein CASSEIAGHGYTF.

Many counts were recorded for this clonotype. This chain uses TRBV20-1 with TRBJ2-7, with D perhaps TRBD2 (6 bases). The germline V gene has CDR1 DFQATT and CDR2 SNEGSKA (reference sequence). V was pared by 0 bases and J by 2 bases, with 14 bases between. The CDR3 extends over 15 amino acids. CDR3 protein: CSARDPNGSTYEQYF. In DNA, the CDR3 is TGCAGTGCTAGAGATCCGAACGGGAGCACCTACGAGCAGTACTTC.

This clonotype came up many times. The chain uses TRBV6-1 and TRBJ1-5; D unresolved. This CDR3 has 15 residues. Trimming took off 11 bases at V and 0 bases at J, with 17 bases between the two ends. Germline CDR1 reads MNHNS; CDR2 reads SASEGT. The CDR3 is CAVALTPYSNQPQHF. DNA for the CDR3: TGTGCCGTGGCCCTTACACCCTATAGCAATCAGCCCCAGCATTTT.

This clonotype was observed at least ten times. The V and J genes are TRBV2 and TRBJ2-5, with a weak D call TRBD1 (5 bases). The CDR3 runs to 14 residues. Trimming took 3 bases from V and 1 from J, leaving 9 bases between them. Germline V gene data show CDR1 as SNHLY and CDR2 as FYNNEI. DNA of the CDR3: TGTGCCAGCAGTGAGAGGCAGGGCCAAGAGACCCAGTACTTC. Amino acid sequence: CASSERQGQETQYF.

The sample holds many counts of this clonotype. This chain uses TRBV15 with TRBJ2-5; D uncertain. V dropped 1 base and J dropped 6 bases, with 6 bases sitting between them. This CDR3 comprises 12 residues. Germline CDR1 LNHNV, CDR2 YYDKDF (reference sequence). Here the CDR3 reads CATSRGSQTQYF. CDR3 nucleotides: TGTGCCACCAGCAGAGGATCCCAGACCCAGTACTTC.

Turning to this clonotype: Compared with germline, one end of the junction differs, possibly owing to a read error. V usage is TRBV7-8 and J usage is TRBJ2-2; 8 bases line up with TRBD2. Germline values: CDR1 SGHVS, CDR2 FQNEAQ. The CDR3 is made up of 17 amino acids. The CDR3 reads CASSLGVGRAKTGELFF. DNA for the CDR3: TGTGCCAGCAGCTTAGGGGTCGGGAGGGCGAAGACCGGGGAGCTGTTTTTT. The full variable domain, in which reference TRBV7-8 and TRBJ2-2 provide the parts outside the CDR3, is GAGVSQSPRYKVAKRGQDVALRCDPISGHVSLFWYQQALGQGPEFLTYFQNEAQLDKSGLPSDRFFAERPEGSVSTLKIQRTQQEDSAVYLCASSLGVGRAKTGELFFGEGSRLTVL.

At least ten counts were recorded for this clonotype. The V gene is TRBV9, the J gene TRBJ1-5; D gene ambiguous. Germline lookup yields CDR1 SGDLS and CDR2 YYNGEE. The V end lost 3 bases, the J end lost 6 bases, and 16 bases lay between the germline ends. The CDR3 contains 15 residues. Here the CDR3 DNA reads TGTGCCAGCAGCGCCGGAATAGGGTCAGGTCAGCCCCAGCATTTT. This gives the protein CASSAGIGSGQPQHF.

This clonotype showed up many times. The chain links TRBV7-3 to TRBJ2-3; maybe TRBD2 (7 bases). V lost 5 bases and J 6 bases, leaving 21 bases between the germline ends. Germline V gives CDR1 SGHTA, CDR2 FQGTGA. This CDR3 has 16 amino acids. CDR3 in amino acids: CASSRSGGSRIDTQYF. In DNA form, the CDR3 reads TGTGCCAGCAGCCGCTCGGGGGGCTCGAGGATTGATACGCAGTATTTT.

In this sample, this clonotype turned up many times. V gene TRBV11-1 combines with J gene TRBJ2-7; D not resolved. CDR3 length equals 12 residues. The germline gives CDR1 SGHAT, CDR2 FQDESV (reference sequence). V dropped 5 bases and J dropped 5 bases, with 10 bases sitting between them. The CDR3 DNA follows: TGTGCCAGCAGCCCTAACACGGACGAGCAGTACTTC. Residues: CASSPNTDEQYF.

In its sample, this clonotype was seen many times. V and J are TRBV5-6 and TRBJ2-7, with 10 bases lining up with TRBD2. CDR3 length: 17 residues. V trimming: 4 bases; J trimming: 0 bases; junction bases outside the gene matches: 10. Germline V gene data show CDR1 as SGHDT and CDR2 as YYEEEE. The CDR3 DNA is TGTGCCAGCAGCGGCACAGGACTAGCGGATTACTCCTACGAGCAGTACTTC. This encodes CASSGTGLADYSYEQYF. Complete variable domain (other parts from reference TRBV5-6 and TRBJ2-7): DAGVTQSPTHLIKTRGQQVTLRCSPKSGHDTVSWYQQALGQGPQFIFQYYEEEERQRGNFPDRFSGHQFPNYSSELNVNALLLGDSALYLCASSGTGLADYSYEQYFGPGTRLTVT.

This clonotype was counted only a few times. The chain employs TRBV20-1 and TRBJ1-1; possible D gene TRBD1, 5 bases. V shed 0 bases and J shed 4 bases, with 15 bases lying between them. CDR1 and CDR2 (germline): DFQATT, SNEGSKA (reference sequence). There are 15 residues in the CDR3. As DNA, the CDR3 is TGCAGTGCTAGAGATAGGGGTTGGGGTCTCACTGAAGCTTTCTTT. Translation: CSARDRGWGLTEAFF.

This clonotype has at least ten counts. This chain links TRBV6-2 or TRBV6-3 with TRBJ2-7; TRBD2 might be the D (6 bases). Germline CDR1 and CDR2: MNHEY and SVGEGT. Trimming stripped 4 bases from V and 4 bases from J, with 14 bases between. The length of the CDR3 is 14 residues. Here the CDR3 reads CASSFGGPQYEQYF. For the CDR3, the DNA is TGTGCCAGCAGTTTTGGAGGGCCTCAATACGAGCAGTACTTC.

This clonotype was observed many times. This chain links TRBV12-3 or TRBV12-4 with TRBJ2-5, with a weak D call TRBD1 (6 bases). The CDR3 runs 14 residues. Trimming took off 4 bases at V and 5 bases at J, with 14 bases between the two ends. CDR3 protein: CASSYTGIRETQYF. CDR3 in DNA: TGTGCCAGCAGTTACACAGGGATACGGGAGACCCAGTACTTC.

This clonotype was observed many times. This CDR3 reads CASTIGGSGNTIYF. The DNA of the CDR3 is TGTGCCAGCACCATAGGAGGATCTGGAAACACCATATATTTT. V gene TRBV28 combines with J gene TRBJ1-3; D gene uncertain. The V end lost 7 bases, the J end lost 1 base, and 11 bases lay between the germline ends. Germline CDR1 reads MDHEN; CDR2 reads SYDVKM. The CDR3 has 14 amino acids.

J is TRBJ1-2 and V is TRBV20-1, with 10 positions matching TRBD1. Germline trimming cut 6 bases from V and 7 bases from J; bases unmatched to any gene: 8. Germline CDR1 and CDR2: DFQATT and SNEGSKA (reference sequence). The CDR3 totals 13 residues. In nucleotides, the CDR3 is TGCAGTGCGAAGACAGGGGGCAGCTCTGGCTACACCTTC. As protein: CSAKTGGSSGYTF.

This clonotype turned up a few times. The chain employs TRBV28 and TRBJ1-1; the D is unclear. The ends were cut back, 2 bases at V and 0 bases at J, with 13 bases in the middle. The CDR3 totals 16 residues. CDR1 and CDR2 from the germline V gene are MDHEN and SYDVKM. Written as DNA, the CDR3 is TGTGCCAGCAGTTTAGGAACCTCATATATGAACACTGAAGCTTTCTTT. It specifies CASSLGTSYMNTEAFF.

In this sample, this clonotype turned up many times. CDR3 nucleotide sequence: TGTGCCAGCAGTAATAAAGGGGGGAAGAAAATCTACGAGCAGTACTTC. Amino acid sequence: CASSNKGGKKIYEQYF. This rearrangement joins TRBV6-2 or TRBV6-3 to TRBJ2-7; D tentatively reads TRBD1 or TRBD2 (6 bases each). V lost 5 bases, J lost 3 bases, and 20 bases lay in between. CDR1 is MNHEY and CDR2 is SVGEGT in the germline V gene. CDR3 length: 16 residues.

The V gene is TRBV14, the J gene TRBJ2-5, with 8 bases identical to TRBD2. The CDR3 consists of 17 residues. Germline CDR1 reads SGHDN; CDR2 reads FVKESK. The V segment lost 5 bases and the J segment 5 bases; nucleotides outside the gene matches: 16. CDR3 in DNA: TGTGCCAGCAGCAGAGGCAGCGGGAGAGGGGATTGGGAGACCCAGTACTTC. It yields the protein CASSRGSGRGDWETQYF.

In its sample, this clonotype was seen many times. The chain is built from TRBV27 and TRBJ2-5; TRBD1 aligns across 8 bases. The CDR3 contains 15 residues. The trim removed 4 bases at V and 1 base at J, leaving 5 bases unmatched. Looked up from germline, CDR1 is MNHEY and CDR2 is SMNVEV (reference sequence). This chain's CDR3 is CASSSGGAFQETQYF. CDR3 DNA sequence: TGTGCCAGCAGTTCAGGGGGCGCATTCCAAGAGACCCAGTACTTC.

The rearrangement links TRBV25-1 to TRBJ1-2, with TRBD1 as a possible D gene (5 bases). Between the trimmed V and J ends, which lost 5 bases and 8 bases, there was a span of 21 bases. Germline V gene lookup returns CDR1 MGHDK and CDR2 SYGVNS. The CDR3 is 15 amino acids. CDR3 sequence: CASSSGLGAGGGYTF. DNA for the CDR3: TGTGCCAGCAGTTCTGGCCTCGGGGCAGGTGGCGGCTACACCTTC.

There are many counts of this clonotype. The genes are TRBV28 and TRBJ1-1, with D possibly matching TRBD1 (5 bases). Germline CDR1 MDHEN, CDR2 SYDVKM. The CDR3 is 11 residues long. V was shortened by 11 bases and J by 1 base, with 8 bases between the two germline ends. DNA of the CDR3: TGTGCCGCTACAGGGAACACTGAAGCTTTCTTT. This translates into CAATGNTEAFF.

Comment on this clonotype: One base away lies a much larger clone, so this may be a sequencing read error. The chain recombines TRBV6-2 or TRBV6-3 with TRBJ2-7, with D uncertain. The germline V gene has CDR1 MNHEY and CDR2 SVGEGT. V dropped 8 bases and J dropped 5 bases, with 16 bases sitting between them. The CDR3 totals 13 residues. CDR3 bases: TGTGCCAGCGCAACTACCTCCCCCGACGAGCAGTACTTC. Translated: CASATTSPDEQYF.

At least ten counts were recorded for this clonotype. The chain is built from TRBV12-3 or TRBV12-4 and TRBJ1-5; TRBD1 aligns across 7 bases. The CDR3 is 14 amino acids. Trimming took 5 bases from V and 3 from J; bases not matched to a gene: 4. CDR3 nucleotide sequence: TGTGCCAGCAGTCCCAGGGGGAACAATCAGCCCCAGCATTTT. It yields the protein CASSPRGNNQPQHF.